These T cell receptor beta chains were read from a single sample in a study of molecular identifiers for immune sequencing clone quantification. TCRdb re-called the PCR reads with MiXCR, one entry per CDR3 protein. The data contain some 320,000 distinct CDR3 sequences, 20% to 25% of them singletons. Sequenced sample: naive CD8+ T cells from blood, with Jurkat cell RNA spiked in. Receptor source: a human donor in good health. Some libraries in this study had Jurkat cell RNA spiked in. The CDR3 runs from the conserved cysteine through the conserved F or W. The D gene is left open where the match is weak. Only part of the rows carry a size: once, few, many, or a class if the clone is expanded.

TRBV30	once	NA	15	TRBJ2-3	TGTGCCTGGAGTCCACCGGGACGGGCTGCAGATACGCAGTATTTT	CAWSPPGRAADTQYF
TRBV12-3/TRBV12-4	many	TRBD2	14	TRBJ2-5	TGTGCCAGCACCCGGATGAGCGGGAGTCAGACCCAGTACTTC	CASTRMSGSQTQYF
TRBV6-5	many	TRBD1	17	TRBJ2-5	TGTGCCAGCAGTTACAGGGGAAGACAGGGTAACCAAGAGACCCAGTACTTC	CASSYRGRQGNQETQYF
TRBV6-6	NA	NA	13	TRBJ2-7	TGTGCCGGCAGTTACTCCCCACGGGCCGAGCAGTACTTC	CAGSYSPRAEQYF
TRBV4-3	many	TRBD2	15	TRBJ2-1	TGCGCCAGCAGCCAAGATAATAGCGGGGGCAATGAGCAGTTCTTC	CASSQDNSGGNEQFF
TRBV27	many	NA	14	TRBJ1-5	TGTGCCAGCAGTTGGACAGTCGGGAATCAGCCCCAGCATTTT	CASSWTVGNQPQHF
TRBV14	few	NA	13	TRBJ2-5	TGTGCCAGCAGCCAAGTCGGCGAGGGGACCCAGTACTTC	CASSQVGEGTQYF
TRBV27	NA	NA	16	TRBJ2-6	TGTGCCAGCGGACCGACCGCCCCTTCTGGGGCCAACGTCCTGACTTTC	CASGPTAPSGANVLTF
TRBV7-6	many	NA	13	TRBJ1-2	TGTGCCAGCAGCCCAGTGGGCATCGGGTACTACACCTTC	CASSPVGIGYYTF
TRBV27	many	TRBD1	15	TRBJ1-5	TGTGCCAGCAGAATCGGGACAGCAAGCAATCAGCCCCAGCATTTT	CASRIGTASNQPQHF
TRBV10-3	NA	NA	18	TRBJ2-5	TGTGCCATCAGTGAAAGTAGGCTAGGTTTCACTATACAAGAGACCCAGTACTTC	CAISESRLGFTIQETQYF
TRBV9	many	TRBD1	14	TRBJ2-7	TGTGCCAGCAGCGCCACAGGGGGCTATTACGAGCAGTACTTC	CASSATGGYYEQYF
TRBV20-1	many	NA	14	TRBJ1-2	TGCAGTGTCAGACAGGAGGGGGGCGTATTTGGCTACACCTTC	CSVRQEGGVFGYTF
TRBV3-1	NA	NA	18	TRBJ2-3	TGTGCCAGCAGCCAAGAAGAACTCCTAGGGAAGAGCACAGATACGCAGTATTTT	CASSQEELLGKSTDTQYF
TRBV20-1	NA	NA	15	TRBJ2-3	TGCAGTGCTAGACGGAGTGGAGCTAGCACAGATACGCAGTATTTT	CSARRSGASTDTQYF
TRBV28	many	TRBD1	16	TRBJ2-3	TGTGCCAGCAGTTTAAACGCAGGGGGTTCCACAGATACGCAGTATTTT	CASSLNAGGSTDTQYF
TRBV11-2	few	NA	15	TRBJ2-7	TGTGCCAGCAGCCCCCCGGGACCAAAATCCTACGAGCAGTACTTC	CASSPPGPKSYEQYF
TRBV14	many	NA	13	TRBJ2-7	TGTGCCAGCAGCCATGGACAGCCCTACGAGCAGTACTTC	CASSHGQPYEQYF
TRBV12-3/TRBV12-4	many	NA	13	TRBJ1-2	TGTGCCAGCAGTTCTCCTACAAGGCCGGGCTACACCTTC	CASSSPTRPGYTF
TRBV11-2	many	NA	12	TRBJ2-7	TGTGCCAGCAGCTCGACAGGCTACGAGCAGTACTTC	CASSSTGYEQYF
TRBV27	NA	TRBD2	16	TRBJ2-3	TGTGCCAGCAGTTTATTCCTCGCGGGAGGGCCAGATACGCAGTATTTT	CASSLFLAGGPDTQYF
TRBV24-1	NA	NA	16	TRBJ2-7	TGTGCCACCAGTGACCGGAAGCATTCCCGGGGCTACGAGCAGTACTTC	CATSDRKHSRGYEQYF
TRBV4-1	many	NA	15	TRBJ1-4	TGCGCCAGCAGCCAAGATCGGGACCCTCGCTTAAGACTGTTTTTT	CASSQDRDPRLRLFF
TRBV6-5	many	NA	15	TRBJ1-2	TGTGCCAGCAGCAACGTACTGGACAGCAACTATGGCTACACCTTC	CASSNVLDSNYGYTF
TRBV7-6	NA	NA	13	TRBJ2-7	TGTGCCAGCAGCTTAGAAGTCAGCTACGAGCGGTACTTC	CASSLEVSYERYF
TRBV5-4	NA	NA	15	TRBJ2-5	TGTGCCAGCACCCTTTGGGGGGGCGGTGAAGAGACCCAGTACTTC	CASTLWGGGEETQYF
TRBV12-3/TRBV12-4	many	NA	14	TRBJ1-2	TGTGCCAGCAGTTTTTCGGACGGAGGCTATGGCTACACCTTC	CASSFSDGGYGYTF
TRBV21-1	many	NA	15	TRBJ2-7	TGTGCCAGCAGCCCTAAAGTGGCGGGGGTCTACGAGCAGTACTTC	CASSPKVAGVYEQYF
TRBV11-2	few	NA	12	TRBJ2-7	TGTGCCAGCAGCTCTAACGCGGGTGAGCAGTACTTC	CASSSNAGEQYF
TRBV6-6	few	NA	13	TRBJ2-7	TGTGCCAGTGGGGTTCTGGGAGGAGGCGAGCAGTACTTC	CASGVLGGGEQYF
TRBV28	many	NA	13	TRBJ2-7	TGTGCCAGCAACGGGATTAAGGCCTACGAGCAGTACTTC	CASNGIKAYEQYF
TRBV7-2	few	NA	17	TRBJ2-2	TGTGCCAGCAGCTCACGGAGCGAGCGGGTGCGCACCGGGGAGCTGTTTTTT	CASSSRSERVRTGELFF
TRBV10-3	NA	TRBD1	15	TRBJ2-3	TGTGCCATCAGTGAAGGGGGACAGCTCACAGATACGCAGTATTTT	CAISEGGQLTDTQYF
TRBV27	few	NA	16	TRBJ2-5	TGTGCCAGCAGTTTAGTTGGGGTGGGGGGATCGGAGACCCAGTACTTC	CASSLVGVGGSETQYF
TRBV23-1	many	NA	16	TRBJ2-6	TGCGCCAGCAGTCAAGAGGGGAGCTCTGGGGCCAACGTCCTGACTTTC	CASSQEGSSGANVLTF
TRBV7-8	many	TRBD1	20	TRBJ1-1	TGTGCCAGCAGCCCAACCGAGGGACAGGGGCTTTTCTTAATGAACACTGAAGCTTTCTTT	CASSPTEGQGLFLMNTEAFF
TRBV30	few	NA	11	TRBJ1-3	TGTGCCTGCAGCTCTGGAAACACCATATATTTT	CACSSGNTIYF
TRBV20-1	NA	TRBD2	14	TRBJ2-7	TGCAGTGCTTCCGGGACTAGCGTTTCCTACGAGCAGTACTTC	CSASGTSVSYEQYF
TRBV24-1	NA	NA	13	TRBJ1-5	TGTGCCACCAGTGATAATACTAATCAGCCCCAGCATTTT	CATSDNTNQPQHF
TRBV6-2/TRBV6-3	many	NA	12	TRBJ2-2	TGTGCCAGCAGGCTATTAGCCGGGGAGCTGTTTTTT	CASRLLAGELFF